This T cell receptor beta chain was captured in a study of blood T cell repertoires in COVID-19. Study summary: Researchers got acute and convalescent COVID-19 samples from the United States, Italy and Spain.

This CDR3 is built from 12 residues. The V and J ends lost 0 bases and 9 bases respectively, with 6 bases between them. Per germline, CDR1 WNHNN and CDR2 SYGVQD (reference sequence). The method was immunoSEQ multiplex PCR; TCRdb's version includes in-frame clones alone and lacks a portion of them. This sample carries almost 95,000 clones, 70% to 85% of them seen once, and the ten largest clones take around 25%. This TCR came from a woman aged 55-69 years in a cohort sampled during active or convalescent COVID-19. J is TRBJ2-1 and V is TRBV10-1; the D gene is possibly TRBD2 (6 bases). The sequencing sample was made of peripheral blood. CDR3 region: CASSESGGEQFF. The CDR3 bases are TGCGCCAGCAGTGAGTCGGGGGGTGAGCAGTTCTTC.